This TCR beta chain was sequenced in a study of response to subunit inactivated influenza vaccine. Study-wide points: With each seasonal influenza vaccination, the authors suggested, few new T cells are recruited.

Turning to this clonotype: Its antigen remains unknown.

The germline V gene has CDR1 LGHNA and CDR2 YNFKEQ. Losses at the gene ends were 2 bases for V and 4 bases for J; bases not matched to a gene: 10. CDR3 length: 16 amino acids. MiXCR, run by TCRdb on the RT-PCR reads, gives a single entry per CDR3 protein. In the table there are 700,000 to 800,000 distinct CDR3 sequences, around 20% of which are singletons. The sequenced sample was PBMCs from blood, obtained 5 days after vaccination. The chain uses TRBV4-2 and TRBJ2-7; 8 bases align to TRBD1. This TCR came from a man in his fifties who received an inactivated influenza vaccine. CDR3 coding DNA: TGTGCCAGCAGCCAAATGATCGGGACAGGCCTTTACGAGCAGTACTTC. Encoded protein: CASSQMIGTGLYEQYF.